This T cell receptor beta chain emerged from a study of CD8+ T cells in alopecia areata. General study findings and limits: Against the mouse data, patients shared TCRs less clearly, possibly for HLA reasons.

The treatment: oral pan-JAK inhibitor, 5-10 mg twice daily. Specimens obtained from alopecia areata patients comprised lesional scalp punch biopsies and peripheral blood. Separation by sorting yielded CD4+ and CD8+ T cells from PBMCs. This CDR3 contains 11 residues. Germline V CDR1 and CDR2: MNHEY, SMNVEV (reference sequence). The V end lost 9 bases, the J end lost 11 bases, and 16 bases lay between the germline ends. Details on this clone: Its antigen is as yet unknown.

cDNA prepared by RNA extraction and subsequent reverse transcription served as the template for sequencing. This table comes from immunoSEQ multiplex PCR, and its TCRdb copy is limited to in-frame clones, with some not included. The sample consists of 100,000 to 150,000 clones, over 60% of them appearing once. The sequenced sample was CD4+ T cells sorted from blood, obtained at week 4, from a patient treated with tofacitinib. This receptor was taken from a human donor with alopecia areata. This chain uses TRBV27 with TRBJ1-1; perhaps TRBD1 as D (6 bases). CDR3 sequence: CASSRGRGAFF. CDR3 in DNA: TGTGCCAGTAGCAGGGGTCGCGGGGCTTTCTTT.